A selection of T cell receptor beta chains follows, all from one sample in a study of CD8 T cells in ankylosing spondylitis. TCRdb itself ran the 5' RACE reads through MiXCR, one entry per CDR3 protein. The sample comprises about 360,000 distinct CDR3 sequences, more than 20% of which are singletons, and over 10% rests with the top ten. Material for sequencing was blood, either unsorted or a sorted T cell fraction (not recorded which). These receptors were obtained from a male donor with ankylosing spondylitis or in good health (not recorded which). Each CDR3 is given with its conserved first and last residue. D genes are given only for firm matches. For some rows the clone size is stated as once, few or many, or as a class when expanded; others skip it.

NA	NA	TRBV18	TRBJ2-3	TGTGCCAGCTCGCCGATCAGGGGAGCCGCAGATACGCAGTATTTT	CASSPIRGAADTQYF
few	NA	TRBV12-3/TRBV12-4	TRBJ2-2	TGTGCCAGCTCCTGGGGGGGGCGTGCCGGGGAGCTGTTTTTT	CASSWGGRAGELFF
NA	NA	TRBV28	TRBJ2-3	TGTGCCAGCAGTTTTTCTCGCGGGGCTGCAGATACGCAGTATTTT	CASSFSRGAADTQYF
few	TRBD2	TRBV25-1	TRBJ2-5	TGTGCCAGCAGTGAATTCCCAGCGGGGTACCCCCAGTACTTC	CASSEFPAGYPQYF
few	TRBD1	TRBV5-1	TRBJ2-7	TGCGCCAGCAGCGGCCGGGACAGGCCCTACGAGCAGTACTTC	CASSGRDRPYEQYF
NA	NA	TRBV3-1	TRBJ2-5	TGTGCCAGCAGCTACGCGAATACAGTGTACCAAGAGACCCAGTACTTC	CASSYANTVYQETQYF
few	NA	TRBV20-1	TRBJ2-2	TGCAGTGCGGCGAAGAACTCCGGGAACACCGGGGAGCTGTTTTTT	CSAAKNSGNTGELFF
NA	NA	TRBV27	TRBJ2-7	TGTGCCAGCAGTCTACCGGGGTTCGGTTACGAGCAGTACTTC	CASSLPGFGYEQYF
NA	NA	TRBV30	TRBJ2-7	TGTGCCTGGTGGGGTGGAGGGGTCGAGCAGTACTTC	CAWWGGGVEQYF
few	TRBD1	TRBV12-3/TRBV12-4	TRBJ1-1	TGTGCCAGCAGTTTATCCCACAGGGGGCCGAACGCTTTCTTT	CASSLSHRGPNAFF
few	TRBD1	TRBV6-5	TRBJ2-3	TGTGCCAGCAGTTACTCTTACAGGGGAGTAGGTTCTGGCACAGATACGCAGTATTTT	CASSYSYRGVGSGTDTQYF
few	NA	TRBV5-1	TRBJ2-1	TGCGCCAGCAGCTTGGTTGGCTCCTTGTGGGAGCAGTTCTTC	CASSLVGSLWEQFF
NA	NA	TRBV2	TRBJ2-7	TGTGCCAGCAGACCTAGCAATATTCCCTACGAGCAGTACTTC	CASRPSNIPYEQYF
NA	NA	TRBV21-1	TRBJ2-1	TGTGCCAGCAGCAAAGGGCCGGGGTACCATGAGCAGTTCTTC	CASSKGPGYHEQFF
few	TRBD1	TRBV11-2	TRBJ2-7	TGTGCCAGCAGCATCCGGGACAGTCTAGGGGTTTTATCCTACGAGCAGTACTTC	CASSIRDSLGVLSYEQYF
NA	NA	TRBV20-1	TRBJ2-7	TGCAGTGCTAGAGAAGCTTCGGGATTCTGGGAAGAGCAGTACTTC	CSAREASGFWEEQYF
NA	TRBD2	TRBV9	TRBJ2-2	TGTGCCAGCAGCGTAGCTAGGAGCGGGGCTAACACCGGGGAGCTGTTTTTT	CASSVARSGANTGELFF
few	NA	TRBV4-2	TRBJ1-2	TGTGCCAGCAGCCCGGACATGGATAACTATGGCTACACCTTC	CASSPDMDNYGYTF
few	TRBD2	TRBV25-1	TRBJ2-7	TGTGCCAGCAGTGCCCCTCCCGGGGGGGCGTGGGAGCAGTACTTC	CASSAPPGGAWEQYF
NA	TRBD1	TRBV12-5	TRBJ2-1	TGTGCTAGTGGTGATGACAGGGTCTACAATGAGCAGTTCTTC	CASGDDRVYNEQFF
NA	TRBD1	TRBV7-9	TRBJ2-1	TGTGCCAGCAGCCTCCGGGACAGGGACTACAATGAGCAGTTCTTC	CASSLRDRDYNEQFF
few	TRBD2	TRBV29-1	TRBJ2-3	TGCAGCGCCGTACTAGCGGGGGGCGAAAGAACAGATACGCAGTATTTT	CSAVLAGGERTDTQYF
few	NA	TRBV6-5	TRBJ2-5	TGTGCCAGCAGTTACTCGGCGGGGCCAGGAGAGACCCAGTACTTC	CASSYSAGPGETQYF
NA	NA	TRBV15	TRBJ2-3	TGTGCCACCAGCAGAGATAGGGCCACAGATACGCAGTATTTT	CATSRDRATDTQYF
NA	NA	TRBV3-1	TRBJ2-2	TGTGCCAGCAGCCAGGGAGACACCGGGGAGCTGTTTTTT	CASSQGDTGELFF
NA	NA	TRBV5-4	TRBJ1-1	TGTGCCAGCAGCTTGGTTACGGGTGGGGTGAACACTGAAGCTTTCTTT	CASSLVTGGVNTEAFF
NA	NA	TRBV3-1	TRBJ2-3	TGTGCCAGCAGCCCCGGACTGAGGAGCACAGATACGCAGTATTTT	CASSPGLRSTDTQYF
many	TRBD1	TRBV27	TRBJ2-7	TGTGCCAGCAGTCTGACAGGGAGCTCCTACGAGCAGTACTTC	CASSLTGSSYEQYF
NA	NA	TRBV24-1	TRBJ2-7	TGTGCCACCAGTGACCCGGTCCGCTACGAGCAGTACTTC	CATSDPVRYEQYF
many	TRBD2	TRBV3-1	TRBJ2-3	TGTGCCAGCAGGGCGGAGGAGCGGGGTTACACAGATACGCAGTATTTT	CASRAEERGYTDTQYF
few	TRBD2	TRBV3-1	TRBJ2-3	TGTGCCAGCCCCGGGACTAGCGAGAATACGCAGTATTTT	CASPGTSENTQYF
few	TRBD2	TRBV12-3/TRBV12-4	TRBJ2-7	TGTGCCAGCACCTCGGGACTAGCGGCTTACGAGCAGTACTTC	CASTSGLAAYEQYF
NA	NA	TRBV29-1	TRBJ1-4	TGCAGCGTTGAGTGGCAGGATAATGAAAAACTGTTTTTT	CSVEWQDNEKLFF
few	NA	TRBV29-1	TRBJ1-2	TGCAGCGTTGGAGGGACGGACTATGGCTACACCTTC	CSVGGTDYGYTF
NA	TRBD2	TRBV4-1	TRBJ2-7	TGCGCCAGCAGCCCCATTAGCGGGGGGGCTCGGGAGCAGTACTTC	CASSPISGGAREQYF
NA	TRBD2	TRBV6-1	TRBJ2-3	TGTGCCAGCGAGCAGTGGGGGACTACCCGCACAGATACGCAGTATTTT	CASEQWGTTRTDTQYF
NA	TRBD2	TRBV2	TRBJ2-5	TGTGCCAGCAAGCTAGCGGGAGCCCAAGAGACCCAGTACTTC	CASKLAGAQETQYF
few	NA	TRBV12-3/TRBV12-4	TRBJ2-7	TGTGCCAGCTCCCGAAGGGCCTACGAGCAGTACTTC	CASSRRAYEQYF
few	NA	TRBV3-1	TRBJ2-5	TGTGCCAGCACCCGGGACCCTCCGGAGACCCAGTACTTC	CASTRDPPETQYF
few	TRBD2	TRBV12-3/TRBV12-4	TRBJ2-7	TGTGCCAGCAGTTCGAATAGACTAGCGGGTACTTACTACGAGCAGTACTTC	CASSSNRLAGTYYEQYF
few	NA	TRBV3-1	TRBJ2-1	TGTGCCAGCAGCCAAGTAGGTCTCGGGGAGCAGTTCTTC	CASSQVGLGEQFF
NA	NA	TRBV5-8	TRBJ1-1	TGTGCCAGTTACAGCACATTGAACACTGAAGCTTTCTTT	CASYSTLNTEAFF
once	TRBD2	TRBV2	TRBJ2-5	TGTGCCCGCAGTTTAATTAGCGGGGGGATCCCATCCCAAGAGACCCAGTACTTC	CARSLISGGIPSQETQYF
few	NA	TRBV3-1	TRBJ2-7	TGTGCCAGCAGCCACAAGAGCTCCTACGAGCAGTACTTC	CASSHKSSYEQYF